Listed below are T cell receptor beta chains from one sample, sequenced in a study of T cells in localized non-small cell lung cancer. This table comes from immunoSEQ multiplex PCR, and its TCRdb copy is limited to in-frame clones, with some not included. The sample holds about 48,000 clones, around 77% seen once. The sample consisted of peripheral blood, taken before any cancer treatment. The receptors originated from a man aged 35 to 69 with stage I squamous cell lung carcinoma. Both conserved end residues are part of each CDR3. A D gene is named only where the DNA matches it firmly. Clone size is stated in some rows and not others, as once, few, many or a class when expanded.

d_gene	len	abundance	v_gene	j_gene	CDR3nt	CDR3aa
NA	13	NA	TRBV4-1	TRBJ2-3	TGCGCCAGCAGCCATGCCGTACCCAATACGCAGTATTTT	CASSHAVPNTQYF
NA	13	NA	TRBV30	TRBJ2-1	TGTGCCTGGAATTATCGGCCAGAGGGTGAGCAGTTCTTC	CAWNYRPEGEQFF
TRBD2	14	few	TRBV19	TRBJ2-7	TGTGCCAGCTCAACTAGCGGGGGGACCTACGAGCAGTACTTC	CASSTSGGTYEQYF
NA	14	few	TRBV27	TRBJ1-6	TGTGCCAGCAGTTTATGGGGGGATAATTCACCCCTCCACTTT	CASSLWGDNSPLHF
NA	14	NA	TRBV4-1	TRBJ1-2	TGCGCCAGCAGCCAGGAAGACGCCTCCTATGGCTACACCTTC	CASSQEDASYGYTF
NA	15	NA	TRBV5-4	TRBJ1-5	TGTGCCAGCAGCCCGGGAGGGGGATCGGATCAGCCCCAGCATTTT	CASSPGGGSDQPQHF
NA	14	NA	TRBV6-1	TRBJ2-3	TGTGCCAGCAGTGAAGCAGGGGGCACAGATACGCAGTATTTT	CASSEAGGTDTQYF
NA	15	NA	TRBV5-8	TRBJ2-1	TGTGCCAGCAGCTTGCGGGACATTGATCGTGGGGAGCAGTTCTTC	CASSLRDIDRGEQFF
TRBD2	15	NA	TRBV6-5	TRBJ2-1	TGTGCCAGCGCGCATCCTAGCGGGGGTGGCAATGAGCAGTTCTTC	CASAHPSGGGNEQFF
TRBD1	14	NA	TRBV19	TRBJ1-3	TGTGCCAGTAGTACCCTGGACAGGGAAAACACCATATATTTT	CASSTLDRENTIYF
NA	14	few	TRBV4-1	TRBJ2-7	TGCGCCAGCAGCCAGGGGGGACGGGCCTACGAGCAGTACTTC	CASSQGGRAYEQYF
TRBD1	13	few	TRBV14	TRBJ1-2	TGTGCCAGCAGCCATCCGGACAGGCGTGGCTACACCTTC	CASSHPDRRGYTF
TRBD1	13	NA	TRBV30	TRBJ1-5	TGTGCCTGGAGTCCAGGGGGGTTAGGGCCCCAGCATTTT	CAWSPGGLGPQHF
TRBD1	14	NA	TRBV7-8	TRBJ1-5	TGTGCCAGCAGCTTATGGACAGGGAATCAGCCCCAGCATTTT	CASSLWTGNQPQHF
NA	11	NA	TRBV5-1	TRBJ2-3	TGCGCCAGCAGCTTGCGAGATACGCAGTATTTT	CASSLRDTQYF
TRBD1	14	NA	TRBV27	TRBJ2-7	TGTGCCAGCAGTCGACAGGGTACGTTCTACGAGCAGTACTTC	CASSRQGTFYEQYF
TRBD1	13	NA	TRBV9	TRBJ2-1	TGTGCCAGCAGCGTGGGGACAGCCCATGAGCAGTTCTTC	CASSVGTAHEQFF
NA	14	few	TRBV28	TRBJ1-6	TGTGCCAGCAGCTCCGACGCGGATAATTCACCCCTCCACTTT	CASSSDADNSPLHF
NA	11	NA	TRBV6-5	TRBJ2-7	TGTGCCAGCGGGAGCCTCTACGAGCAGTACTTC	CASGSLYEQYF
TRBD2	15	NA	TRBV14	TRBJ2-1	TGTGCCAGCAGGCGGACTAGCGACTCCTACAATGAGCAGTTCTTC	CASRRTSDSYNEQFF
TRBD1	15	NA	TRBV30	TRBJ1-5	TGTGCCTGGAGGATCGAGGGGGCCGGGAATCAGCCCCAGCATTTT	CAWRIEGAGNQPQHF
NA	14	once	TRBV5-1	TRBJ2-5	TGCGCCAGCAGCACCGGACGGATCCAAGAGACCCAGTACTTC	CASSTGRIQETQYF